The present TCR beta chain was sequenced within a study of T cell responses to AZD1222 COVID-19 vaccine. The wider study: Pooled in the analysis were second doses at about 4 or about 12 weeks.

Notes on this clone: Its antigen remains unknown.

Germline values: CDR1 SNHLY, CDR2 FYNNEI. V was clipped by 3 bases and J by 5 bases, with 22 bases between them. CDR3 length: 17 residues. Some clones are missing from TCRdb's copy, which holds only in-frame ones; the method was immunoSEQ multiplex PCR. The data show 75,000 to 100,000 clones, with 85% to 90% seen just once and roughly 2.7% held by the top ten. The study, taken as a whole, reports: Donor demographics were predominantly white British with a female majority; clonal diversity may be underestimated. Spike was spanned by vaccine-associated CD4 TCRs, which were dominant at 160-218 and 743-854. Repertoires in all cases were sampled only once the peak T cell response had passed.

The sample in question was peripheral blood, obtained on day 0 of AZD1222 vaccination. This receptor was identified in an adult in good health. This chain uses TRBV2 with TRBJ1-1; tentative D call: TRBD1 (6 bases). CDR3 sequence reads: CASSDGGGLRGDTEAFF. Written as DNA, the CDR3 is TGTGCCAGCAGTGATGGGGGCGGTTTACGAGGGGATACTGAAGCTTTCTTT.